The text below deals with one T cell receptor beta chain. Its antigen is still unknown. This sample was included in a study of CD8 T cells in ankylosing spondylitis. Study-wide results and limits: Reportedly, disease-linked clones are significantly enriched in ankylosing spondylitis patients' matched synovial fluid. Past studies reported some motif variants in reactive arthritis synovial fluid and blood. CD8+ by phenotype, disease-linked clones were relatively rare in peripheral blood.

Making the TCR beta libraries involved quantitative 5'-RACE with molecular barcodes. TCRdb reanalysed the 5' RACE reads using MiXCR and keeps one entry per CDR3 protein. Here the sample spans some 200,000 distinct CDR3 sequences, roughly 13% being singletons. CDR1 and CDR2 (germline): SNHLY, FYNNEI. V was shortened by 3 bases and J by 5 bases, with 10 bases between the two germline ends. There are 13 residues in the CDR3. The clonotype originates from a male donor with ankylosing spondylitis or in good health (not recorded which). Sequences were obtained from blood, either unsorted or a sorted T cell fraction (not recorded which). V usage is TRBV2 and J usage is TRBJ2-5; D might be TRBD1 or TRBD2, each matching 5 bases. CDR3 residues: CASSEGVSETQYF. CDR3 DNA sequence: TGTGCCAGCAGTGAGGGGGTATCGGAGACCCAGTACTTC.